This record covers a single T cell receptor (beta chain). Its antigen is not known. TCRdb fed the reads into MiXCR, producing one record per CDR3 protein. The sample holds hundreds of thousands of distinct CDR3 sequences; roughly 15% are singletons and the top ten take approximately 12%. V was cut by 0 bases and J by 6 bases, with 13 bases left in between. CDR1 is SQVTM and CDR2 is ANQGSEA in the germline V gene. This CDR3 has 14 residues. The source of the sample is a study of T cell repertoires in cytomegalovirus infection. Study outcomes and limitations: The ex vivo response was dominated by HLA-C-restricted CMV-specific TCR beta clonotypes.

The sequenced sample consisted of PBMCs. The chain joins TRBV29-1 to TRBJ2-3; D is ambiguous. This clonotype originated in a human donor in good health (CMV status not recorded). Some clones in this sample may be carry-over from other donors' samples. This chain's CDR3 is CSVEDGLSIDTQYF. CDR3 coding DNA: TGCAGCGTTGAAGATGGCCTGAGTATTGATACGCAGTATTTT.